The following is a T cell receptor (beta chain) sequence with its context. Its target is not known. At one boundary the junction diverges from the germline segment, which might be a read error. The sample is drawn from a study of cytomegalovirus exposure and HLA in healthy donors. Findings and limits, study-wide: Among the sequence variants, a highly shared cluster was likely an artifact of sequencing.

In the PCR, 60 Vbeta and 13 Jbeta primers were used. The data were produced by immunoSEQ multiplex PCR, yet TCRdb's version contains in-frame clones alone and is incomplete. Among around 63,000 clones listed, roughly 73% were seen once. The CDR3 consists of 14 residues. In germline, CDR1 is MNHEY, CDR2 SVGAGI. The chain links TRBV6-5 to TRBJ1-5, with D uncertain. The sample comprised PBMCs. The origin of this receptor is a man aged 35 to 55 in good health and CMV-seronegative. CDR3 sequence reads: CASSPGSLHHPQHF. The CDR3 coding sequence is TGTGCCAGCAGTCCCGGGAGCTTACATCATCCCCAGCATTTT.